Listed below are T cell receptor beta chains from one sample, sequenced in a study of T cells in pancreatic ductal adenocarcinoma. The method was immunoSEQ multiplex PCR; TCRdb's version includes in-frame clones alone and lacks a portion of them. The repertoire includes over 85,000 clones, about 95% of them detected once, and less than 4% sits in the top ten. The sample taken for sequencing was PBMCs. These receptors all stem from a human donor with pancreatic ductal adenocarcinoma. CDR3s include the opening cysteine and the closing phenylalanine or tryptophan. A D gene is named only where the DNA matches it firmly. Part of the rows lack a size; the others show once, few, many or a class for expanded clones.

>TRBV6-6|TRBJ1-2|14|TRBD1|-
CASSRQGEGYGYTF
TGTGCCAGCAGTCGACAGGGCGAAGGTTATGGCTACACCTTC
>TRBV7-2|TRBJ2-5|14|TRBD2|-
CASSYSGGQETQYF
TGTGCCAGCAGCTATAGCGGGGGGCAAGAGACCCAGTACTTC
>TRBV19|TRBJ2-2|16|TRBD1|-
CASSAGTGAGTGELFF
TGTGCCAGTAGTGCCGGGACAGGGGCGGGCACCGGGGAGCTGTTTTTT
>TRBV19|TRBJ2-2|16|-|-
CASKHPGTLNTGELFF
TGTGCCAGTAAGCATCCCGGGACACTTAACACCGGGGAGCTGTTTTTT
>TRBV7-2|TRBJ2-2|15|TRBD1|-
CASSRRTGDTGELFF
TGTGCCAGCAGCCGGAGGACAGGGGACACCGGGGAGCTGTTTTTT
>TRBV21-1|TRBJ1-3|17|-|-
CASSKARGGDSGNTIYF
TGTGCCAGCAGCAAAGCGCGCGGGGGCGACTCTGGAAACACCATATATTTT
>TRBV6-5|TRBJ2-2|14|-|-
CASSYSSPGGELFF
TGTGCCAGCAGTTACTCGAGTCCAGGCGGGGAGCTGTTTTTT
>TRBV4-1|TRBJ1-1|14|TRBD1|once
CASSRGQGNTEAFF
TGCGCCAGCAGCCGGGGACAGGGCAACACTGAAGCTTTCTTT
>TRBV5-4|TRBJ2-1|16|-|-
CASSLGSGVGFNEQFF
TGTGCCAGCAGCTTGGGGAGCGGTGTAGGGTTCAATGAGCAGTTCTTC
>TRBV6-1|TRBJ2-3|17|TRBD2|-
CASSVLLAGGGTDTQYF
TGTGCCAGCAGTGTTCTGCTAGCGGGAGGGGGCACAGATACGCAGTATTTT
>TRBV28|TRBJ2-1|15|-|-
CASMNQGGVYNEQFF
TGTGCCAGCATGAATCAGGGCGGGGTTTACAATGAGCAGTTCTTC
>TRBV6-1|TRBJ1-4|17|-|-
CASSEEYWGHRNEKLFF
TGTGCCAGCAGTGAAGAGTACTGGGGACATCGTAATGAAAAACTGTTTTTT
>TRBV21-1|TRBJ2-7|13|-|few
CASRTGHPYEQYF
TGTGCCAGCCGTACGGGACATCCCTACGAGCAGTACTTC
>TRBV20-1|TRBJ2-7|11|TRBD2|-
CSASGRDEQYF
TGCAGTGCTAGCGGGAGGGACGAGCAGTACTTC
>TRBV23-1|TRBJ2-7|18|TRBD1|-
CASIQTNPWTGDSYEQYF
TGCGCCAGCATCCAAACCAACCCCTGGACAGGGGACTCCTACGAGCAGTACTTC
>TRBV15|TRBJ2-7|14|-|few
CATSPSLSSYEQYF
TGTGCCACCAGCCCGAGTCTGAGCTCCTACGAGCAGTACTTC
>TRBV5-6|TRBJ1-1|14|-|-
CASSLNWRDTEAFF
TGTGCCAGCAGCTTGAACTGGAGGGACACTGAAGCTTTCTTT